This is a list of T cell receptor beta chains from one sample in a study of early T cells in non-severe SARS-CoV-2 infection. One entry per CDR3 protein, called by TCRdb with MiXCR from the 5' RACE reads. The table lists approximately 34,000 distinct CDR3 sequences, roughly 5% of them singletons. This specimen consisted of whole blood, obtained at baseline. These receptors all come from an adult who was a healthcare worker with PCR-confirmed SARS-CoV-2 infection or an uninfected control (not recorded which). CDR3s include the opening cysteine and the closing phenylalanine or tryptophan. The D gene is left open where the match is weak. Clone size is stated in some rows and not others, as once, few, many or a class when expanded.

J gene: TRBJ2-7; CDR3 length: 13; V gene: TRBV10-3; clone size: many; D gene: .; CDR3 DNA: TGTGCCATCAGTAACGGGGCGCCCTACGAGCAGTACTTC; CDR3 protein: CAISNGAPYEQYF
J gene: TRBJ2-1; CDR3 length: 16; V gene: TRBV27; clone size: once; D gene: .; CDR3 DNA: TGTGCCAGCAGTTTAAGGCTAGCGAGCTCCTACAATGAGCAGTTCTTC; CDR3 protein: CASSLRLASSYNEQFF
J gene: TRBJ2-6; CDR3 length: 17; V gene: TRBV6-1; clone size: .; D gene: TRBD1; CDR3 DNA: TGTGCCAGCAGTGAAACAGGGGGCTTTGCTGGGGCCAACGTCCTGACTTTC; CDR3 protein: CASSETGGFAGANVLTF
J gene: TRBJ1-5; CDR3 length: 19; V gene: TRBV15; clone size: many; D gene: .; CDR3 DNA: TGTGCCACCAGCACCCGCCCTGAAGACAGAGCCGAGTGCAATCAGCCCCAGCATTTT; CDR3 protein: CATSTRPEDRAECNQPQHF
J gene: TRBJ2-1; CDR3 length: 15; V gene: TRBV20-1; clone size: many; D gene: .; CDR3 DNA: TGCAGTGCTAGAGATCTGGCGGGCGGTTACAATGAGCAGTTCTTC; CDR3 protein: CSARDLAGGYNEQFF
J gene: TRBJ1-5; CDR3 length: 14; V gene: TRBV10-2; clone size: .; D gene: .; CDR3 DNA: TGCGCCAGCAGTGAGCCTCAGGGTGTCCAGCCCCAGCATTTT; CDR3 protein: CASSEPQGVQPQHF
J gene: TRBJ2-1; CDR3 length: 16; V gene: TRBV6-2/TRBV6-3; clone size: many; D gene: TRBD2; CDR3 DNA: TGTGCCAGCAGTTACTCTCTAGCGGGAGAGCACAATGAGCAGTTCTTC; CDR3 protein: CASSYSLAGEHNEQFF
J gene: TRBJ1-4; CDR3 length: 14; V gene: TRBV14; clone size: .; D gene: .; CDR3 DNA: TGTGCCAGCAGCCCATTCCGTAGGGAGGAAAAACTGTTTTTT; CDR3 protein: CASSPFRREEKLFF
J gene: TRBJ2-1; CDR3 length: 15; V gene: TRBV9; clone size: many; D gene: .; CDR3 DNA: TGTGCCAGCAGCGTAGCGGGGGCTTTTTACAATGAGCAGTTCTTC; CDR3 protein: CASSVAGAFYNEQFF
J gene: TRBJ2-1; CDR3 length: 16; V gene: TRBV12-3/TRBV12-4; clone size: few; D gene: TRBD2; CDR3 DNA: TGTGCCAGCAGTTTACTGGCGGGAGGCCCCAGGGGTGAGCAGTTCTTC; CDR3 protein: CASSLLAGGPRGEQFF
J gene: TRBJ2-7; CDR3 length: 12; V gene: TRBV6-1; clone size: many; D gene: TRBD1; CDR3 DNA: TGTGCCTCCGGGACAGGGGCCTACGAGCAGTACTTC; CDR3 protein: CASGTGAYEQYF
J gene: TRBJ1-1; CDR3 length: 13; V gene: TRBV7-9; clone size: many; D gene: .; CDR3 DNA: TGTGCCAGCAGCTCGCCTGTCTCTGGTGAAGCTTTCTTT; CDR3 protein: CASSSPVSGEAFF
J gene: TRBJ2-7; CDR3 length: 16; V gene: TRBV27; clone size: few; D gene: .; CDR3 DNA: TGTGCCAGCAGTTTAGTACCGAGACGGGTATCCTACGAGCAGTACTTC; CDR3 protein: CASSLVPRRVSYEQYF
J gene: TRBJ2-1; CDR3 length: 13; V gene: TRBV24-1; clone size: few; D gene: .; CDR3 DNA: TGTGCCACCAGTATATGGGGTTACAATGAGCAGTTCTTC; CDR3 protein: CATSIWGYNEQFF
J gene: TRBJ2-1; CDR3 length: 14; V gene: TRBV18; clone size: .; D gene: .; CDR3 DNA: TGTGCCAGCTCGAGAGGGGAGGAGGACAATGAGCAGTTCTTC; CDR3 protein: CASSRGEEDNEQFF
J gene: TRBJ2-5; CDR3 length: 13; V gene: TRBV7-9; clone size: many; D gene: .; CDR3 DNA: TGTGCCAGCAGCGAATTCCCCCAAGAGACCCAGTACTTC; CDR3 protein: CASSEFPQETQYF
J gene: TRBJ2-1; CDR3 length: 12; V gene: TRBV7-6; clone size: many; D gene: .; CDR3 DNA: TGTGCCAGCAGCACCAGGGTGAATGAGCAGTTCTTC; CDR3 protein: CASSTRVNEQFF
J gene: TRBJ1-1; CDR3 length: 15; V gene: TRBV7-9; clone size: many; D gene: .; CDR3 DNA: TGTGCCAGCAGCTTCAGGGAGAGACGAGGCACTGAAGCTTTCTTT; CDR3 protein: CASSFRERRGTEAFF
J gene: TRBJ2-5; CDR3 length: 13; V gene: TRBV20-1; clone size: many; D gene: .; CDR3 DNA: TGCAGTGCTAGAACGATATTCGGGGAGACCCAGTACTTC; CDR3 protein: CSARTIFGETQYF
J gene: TRBJ2-5; CDR3 length: 14; V gene: TRBV11-2; clone size: few; D gene: .; CDR3 DNA: TGTGCCAGCAGCTTAGTGACGGGACAAGAGACCCAGTACTTC; CDR3 protein: CASSLVTGQETQYF
J gene: TRBJ2-1; CDR3 length: 15; V gene: TRBV18; clone size: many; D gene: .; CDR3 DNA: TGTGCCAGCTCACCAAGTGGATCCAAGGGGAATGAGCAGTTCTTC; CDR3 protein: CASSPSGSKGNEQFF
J gene: TRBJ2-1; CDR3 length: 14; V gene: TRBV6-6; clone size: .; D gene: .; CDR3 DNA: TGTGCCAGCAGTTACTCGGGTATATGGGATGAGCAGTTCTTC; CDR3 protein: CASSYSGIWDEQFF
J gene: TRBJ2-1; CDR3 length: 16; V gene: TRBV7-6; clone size: many; D gene: .; CDR3 DNA: TGTGCCAGCAGCCCGGCCGGGGGCGGGGTTTCAAATGAGCAGTTCTTC; CDR3 protein: CASSPAGGGVSNEQFF
J gene: TRBJ1-1; CDR3 length: 16; V gene: TRBV28; clone size: many; D gene: TRBD1; CDR3 DNA: TGTGCCAGCAGTCTCCGGGACAGCTATATGAACACTGAAGCTTTCTTT; CDR3 protein: CASSLRDSYMNTEAFF
J gene: TRBJ2-7; CDR3 length: 15; V gene: TRBV7-9; clone size: few; D gene: TRBD1; CDR3 DNA: TGTGCCAGCAGCTCGGCCCGGGACAGGGTCTACGAGCAGTACTTC; CDR3 protein: CASSSARDRVYEQYF
J gene: TRBJ1-1; CDR3 length: 14; V gene: TRBV12-2; clone size: many; D gene: .; CDR3 DNA: TGTGCAAGCAGGGGTTCCTGCATGAACACTGAAGCTTTCTTT; CDR3 protein: CASRGSCMNTEAFF